The 19 T cell receptor beta chains listed next were all sequenced from one sample in a study of CD8+ T cells in alopecia areata. Treatment: oral pan-JAK inhibitor, 5-10 mg twice daily. Following extraction, RNA underwent reverse transcription to cDNA, which served as the sequencing template. Sequenced by immunoSEQ multiplex PCR; TCRdb stores in-frame clones only, minus some. The table includes 35,000 to 50,000 clones, roughly 92% detected once. The sequencing here drew on CD8+ T cells sorted from blood, taken at week 24, from a patient treated with tofacitinib. The receptor source for this set is a human donor with alopecia areata.

This clone was recorded once. This chain connects TRBV6-4 to TRBJ2-1; TRBD2 aligns across 12 bases. V shed 2 bases and J 9 bases; nucleotides not matched to a gene: 5. Germline values: CDR1 MRHNA, CDR2 SNTAGT. The CDR3 loop spans 15 amino acids. CDR3 nucleotide sequence: TGTGCCAGCAGTGACCCTAGCGGGGGGGCCACTGAGCAGTTCTTC. This gives the protein CASSDPSGGATEQFF.

The chain recombines TRBV27 with TRBJ2-1; a weak D match, TRBD1 (5 bases). Germline V gene data show CDR1 as MNHEY and CDR2 as SMNVEV (reference sequence). Trimming cost V 3 bases and J 5 bases, with 11 bases left between them. The CDR3 loop spans 14 amino acids. The CDR3 DNA reads TGTGCCAGCAGTTTGATTGGGGCACACAATGAGCAGTTCTTC. Encoded protein: CASSLIGAHNEQFF.

The chain joins TRBV9 to TRBJ2-7, with D unresolved. The V end lost 0 bases, the J end lost 5 bases, and 9 bases lay between the germline ends. The V gene's germline CDR1 is SGDLS and CDR2 YYNGEE. The CDR3 is 13 residues long. The CDR3 is CASSVEGLHEQYF. CDR3 in DNA: TGTGCCAGCAGCGTAGAAGGGCTCCACGAGCAGTACTTC.

The chain recombines TRBV7-9 with TRBJ1-1; no reliable D call. This CDR3 region has 12 residues. Trimming removed 5 bases from V and 3 bases from J, with 7 bases in between. Germline CDR1 is SEHNR and CDR2 is FQNEAQ (reference sequence). The CDR3 DNA sequence: TGTGCCAGCAGCCCGGCGGACACTGAAGCTTTCTTT. This codes for CASSPADTEAFF.

V gene TRBV6-5 combines with J gene TRBJ1-2, with D perhaps matching TRBD1 (6 bases). Germline CDR1 and CDR2: MNHEY and SVGAGI. The CDR3 consists of 13 residues. The ends were cut back, 5 bases at V and 7 bases at J, with 14 bases in the middle. CDR3 protein: CASSADRSFGYTF. The CDR3 region has the DNA TGTGCCAGCAGTGCTGACAGGTCCTTTGGCTACACCTTC.

The rearrangement links TRBV7-2 to TRBJ2-1; 9 nucleotides agree with TRBD2. This CDR3 has 16 residues. The V segment lost 1 base and the J segment 2 bases; nucleotides outside the gene matches: 3. The germline gives CDR1 SGHTA, CDR2 FQGNSA. The CDR3 nucleotides are TGTGCCAGCAGCTTAGATGGCGGGGGGGCCTACAATGAGCAGTTCTTC. It encodes CASSLDGGGAYNEQFF.

This chain joins TRBV4-1 and TRBJ2-5; D gene uncertain. The CDR3 covers 13 residues. The germline gives CDR1 MGHRA, CDR2 YSYEKL. V gave up 1 base and J gave up 1 base, with 4 bases separating them. The CDR3 region is CASSQGAQETQYF. In nucleotides, the CDR3 is TGCGCCAGCAGCCAAGGAGCCCAAGAGACCCAGTACTTC.

J is TRBJ2-5 and V is TRBV27; no definite D call. The DNA end is a closer match to TRBJ2-7, so the J assignment may be wrong. Germline V CDR1 and CDR2: MNHEY, SMNVEV (reference sequence). This CDR3 region has 15 residues. The CDR3: CASSLFRGTSYEQYF. In nucleotides, the CDR3 is TGTGCCAGCAGTTTATTCCGCGGTACCTCCTACGAGCAGTACTTC.

CDR3 sequence reads: CSVDGLAGGYNEQFF. CDR3 nucleotide sequence: TGCAGCGTTGACGGACTAGCGGGGGGCTACAATGAGCAGTTCTTC. The V call is TRBV29-1, the J call TRBJ2-1; 14 positions agree with TRBD2. V trimming: 3 bases; J trimming: 3 bases; junction bases outside the gene matches: 1. The CDR3 has 15 residues. The germline V gene has CDR1 SQVTM and CDR2 ANQGSEA.

The rearrangement joins TRBV7-9 to TRBJ2-5; D call uncertain. TRBJ2-7 explains the end of the DNA better; the J call may be wrong. CDR3 length: 12 residues. Per the germline V gene, CDR1 is SEHNR and CDR2 is FQNEAQ (reference sequence). As DNA, the CDR3 is TGTGCCAGCAGCAACGGACCAGACGAGCAGTACTTC. Its protein product is CASSNGPDEQYF.

This sequence joins TRBV11-1 and TRBJ2-1; 11 nucleotides align to TRBD1. The CDR3 runs 18 residues. Trimming cost V 5 bases and J 6 bases; bases outside gene matches: 15. Germline-derived CDR1 and CDR2 are SGHAT and FQDESV (reference sequence). This CDR3 reads CASSEIPTGQGAFNEQFF. For the CDR3, the DNA is TGTGCCAGCAGCGAGATTCCAACTGGACAGGGGGCTTTCAATGAGCAGTTCTTC.

About this clone itself: This sample also contains other DNA sequences that code for the same CDR3. The chain links TRBV6-5 to TRBJ2-7, with D maybe TRBD1 (5 bases). With 0 bases removed from V and 4 bases from J, the gap between germline ends came to 7 bases. The CDR3 covers 13 residues. The germline V gene has CDR1 MNHEY and CDR2 SVGAGI. The CDR3, as DNA: TGTGCCAGCAGTTACTCGCAGGGTTACGAGCAGTACTTC. It codes for CASSYSQGYEQYF.

This chain joins TRBV27 and TRBJ2-7; 7 bases agree with TRBD2. The V and J ends lost 6 bases and 3 bases, in that order; junction bases with no gene match: 5. Germline CDR1 reads MNHEY; CDR2 reads SMNVEV (reference sequence). The CDR3 loop spans 13 amino acids. In DNA form, the CDR3 reads TGTGCCAGCAGGCTAGCGGATTACTACGAGCAGTACTTC. It translates to CASRLADYYEQYF.

This chain uses TRBV6-4 with TRBJ2-3; TRBD2 agrees at 12 bases. This CDR3 has 15 amino acids. The junction had 0 bases not matched to a gene; V was cut back by 4 bases and J by 1 base. CDR1 and CDR2 (germline): MRHNA, SNTAGT. Here the CDR3 reads CASSASGGGTDTQYF. As DNA, the CDR3 is TGTGCCAGCAGTGCTAGCGGGGGGGGCACAGATACGCAGTATTTT.

The rearrangement uses TRBV7-2 and TRBJ2-5; 8 nucleotides match TRBD1. The assigned J gene may be wrong: the sequence end matches TRBJ2-7 better. The CDR3 is made up of 15 amino acids. Germline V gene sequence: CDR1 SGHTA, CDR2 FQGNSA. CDR3 sequence reads: CASSLEGQGTYEQYF. In DNA, the CDR3 is TGTGCCAGCAGCTTAGAAGGACAGGGAACCTACGAGCAGTACTTC.

The rearrangement joins TRBV6-5 to TRBJ2-5; D may be TRBD1 or TRBD2 (5 bases each). The CDR3 totals 14 residues. CDR1 is MNHEY and CDR2 is SVGAGI in the germline V gene. The V gene lost 2 bases and the J gene lost 4 bases, with 11 bases spanning the gap. The CDR3 reads CASSYTGPPETQYF. The CDR3 DNA follows: TGTGCCAGCAGTTACACGGGACCCCCAGAGACCCAGTACTTC.

J is TRBJ1-4 and V is TRBV4-2; 11 bases are shared with TRBD1. The CDR3 is 15 residues long. In germline, CDR1 is LGHNA, CDR2 YNFKEQ. J lost 8 bases, V lost 4 bases, and 6 bases had no gene match. The CDR3 DNA is TGTGCCAGCAGCCCCGGACAGGGGGCCTTAGAAAAACTGTTTTTT. Encoded protein: CASSPGQGALEKLFF.

This chain connects TRBV5-6 to TRBJ2-5; D gene unclear. This CDR3 has 15 amino acids. Germline V gives CDR1 SGHDT, CDR2 YYEEEE. V dropped 0 bases and J dropped 1 base, with 10 bases sitting between them. The DNA of the CDR3 is TGTGCCAGCAGCTTGGAGGTTCGAGTCCAAGAGACCCAGTACTTC. This gives the protein CASSLEVRVQETQYF.

The genes are TRBV11-2 and TRBJ2-7; D not certain. The V end lost 1 base, the J end lost 2 bases, and 9 bases lay between the germline ends. There are 14 residues in the CDR3. Germline-derived CDR1 and CDR2 are SGHAT and FQNNGV. CDR3 sequence reads: CASSLVDGAYEQYF. The CDR3 coding sequence is TGTGCCAGCAGCTTAGTCGACGGAGCCTACGAGCAGTACTTC.